The 17 T cell receptor beta chains in this list originate from one sample, sequenced in a study of blood T cell repertoires in COVID-19. The assay was immunoSEQ multiplex PCR, and TCRdb's table has in-frame clones only and misses some. The sample has fewer than 450,000 clones; 88% are singletons. Sequencing was performed on PBMCs or T cells enriched from blood (not recorded which). The receptors were sampled from a woman aged 18-35 years who had recovered from COVID-19.

The rearrangement uses TRBV24-1 and TRBJ2-3; D is undetermined. Germline lookup yields CDR1 KGHDR and CDR2 SFDVKD. CDR3 size: 15 residues. Trimming stripped 5 bases from V and 3 bases from J, with 14 bases between. The CDR3 region is CATSGPPAVTDTQYF. DNA of the CDR3: TGTGCCACCAGTGGGCCCCCCGCAGTTACAGATACGCAGTATTTT.

The chain carries TRBV19 and TRBJ1-2, with unresolved D. From germline, CDR1 is LNHDA and CDR2 SQIVND (reference sequence). The CDR3 totals 14 residues. Trimming took 0 bases from V and 0 from J, leaving 5 bases between them. The CDR3 protein is CASSIETANYGYTF. CDR3 DNA sequence: TGTGCCAGTAGTATAGAAACGGCTAACTATGGCTACACCTTC.

The chain employs TRBV3-1 (or the pseudogene TRBV3-2) and TRBJ1-4; D gene unclear. Germline CDR1 LGHDT, CDR2 YNNKEL (reference sequence). The CDR3 length is 15 residues. V dropped 4 bases and J dropped 0 bases, with 9 bases sitting between them. The CDR3 DNA reads TGTGCCAGCAGCCTTCTCAGTGCAACTAATGAAAAACTGTTTTTT. Amino acid sequence: CASSLLSATNEKLFF.

As DNA, the CDR3 is TGTGCCTGGAGTGTAAGCGGGGGCCCCTACGAGCAGTACTTC. It is translated as CAWSVSGGPYEQYF. This rearrangement joins TRBV30 to TRBJ2-7; TRBD2 aligns across 8 bases. Trimming removed 0 bases from V and 2 bases from J; junction bases left unmatched: 3. Germline V gene sequence: CDR1 GTSNPN, CDR2 SVGIG (reference sequence). The CDR3 has 14 residues.

The V gene is TRBV5-1, the J gene TRBJ1-1; a weak D match, TRBD1 (5 bases). The germline V gene encodes CDR1 SGHRS and CDR2 YFSETQ. V was clipped by 4 bases and J by 5 bases, with 15 bases between them. The CDR3 contains 14 residues. The CDR3 DNA follows: TGCGCCAGCAGCCCGGGACTCCAGGGTACTGAAGCTTTCTTT. It specifies CASSPGLQGTEAFF. Full variable domain (missing parts from reference TRBV5-1 and TRBJ1-1): KAGVTQTPRYLIKTRGQQVTLSCSPISGHRSVSWYQQTPGQGLQFLFEYFSETQRNKGNFPGRFSGRQFSNSRSEMNVSTLELGDSALYLCASSPGLQGTEAFFGQGTRLTVV.

The chain couples TRBV14 to TRBJ1-5, with unresolved D. The length of the CDR3 is 13 residues. V was pared by 2 bases and J by 6 bases, with 8 bases between. The V gene's germline CDR1 is SGHDN and CDR2 FVKESK. This CDR3 reads CASSQSRGQPQHF. Written as DNA, the CDR3 is TGTGCCAGCAGCCAATCGCGTGGTCAGCCCCAGCATTTT.

V is TRBV7-9 and J is TRBJ2-7; D remains unclear. The V gene's germline CDR1 is SEHNR and CDR2 FQNEAQ (reference sequence). The V end lost 5 bases, the J end lost 3 bases, and 14 bases lay between the germline ends. The CDR3 has 14 residues. The CDR3 region is CASSPFAARYEQYF. The DNA for the CDR3 is TGTGCCAGCAGCCCATTTGCGGCCCGCTACGAGCAGTACTTC.

The chain employs TRBV5-6 and TRBJ2-2, with D tentatively TRBD1 (6 bases). V dropped 4 bases and J dropped 4 bases, with 14 bases sitting between them. Germline V lookup: CDR1 SGHDT, CDR2 YYEEEE. CDR3 length: 15 amino acids. CDR3 bases: TGTGCCAGCAGCCCCCAGGGGTGGGGCACCGGGGAGCTGTTTTTT. Amino acid sequence: CASSPQGWGTGELFF. The whole variable domain, filled in from reference TRBV5-6 and TRBJ2-2, reads DAGVTQSPTHLIKTRGQQVTLRCSPKSGHDTVSWYQQALGQGPQFIFQYYEEEERQRGNFPDRFSGHQFPNYSSELNVNALLLGDSALYLCASSPQGWGTGELFFGEGSRLTVL.

This chain links TRBV10-3 with TRBJ2-5; 8 positions agree with TRBD2. The CDR3 spans 16 residues. V trimming: 3 bases; J trimming: 1 base; junction bases outside the gene matches: 7. Looked up from germline, CDR1 is ENHRY and CDR2 is SYGVKD. Written as DNA, the CDR3 is TGTGCCATCAGTGAATCAACTAGCGGACTCCAAGAGACCCAGTACTTC. Its translation is CAISESTSGLQETQYF.

The CDR3 here is CASSYEAAGSGNEQFF. DNA of the CDR3: TGTGCCAGCAGTTACGAGGCTGCCGGCTCCGGAAATGAGCAGTTCTTC. V usage is TRBV6-5 and J usage is TRBJ2-1; D remains unclear. Trimming removed 2 bases from V and 7 bases from J, with 18 bases in between. There are 16 residues in the CDR3. Looked up from germline, CDR1 is MNHEY and CDR2 is SVGAGI.

The V gene is TRBV29-1, the J gene TRBJ2-7, with 10 bases identical to TRBD1. Trimming at V came to 6 bases and at J to 3 bases, leaving 2 bases not matched to a gene. The CDR3 runs to 12 residues. CDR1 and CDR2 from the germline V gene are SQVTM and ANQGSEA. CDR3 sequence (DNA): TGCAGCGTCCGGACAGGGGGCTACGAGCAGTACTTC. The encoded protein is CSVRTGGYEQYF.

The chain couples TRBV24-1 to TRBJ2-1; 9 positions agree with TRBD2. V lost 4 bases and J lost 4; bases outside the gene matches: 4. CDR3 length: 15 residues. Germline loops: CDR1 KGHDR, CDR2 SFDVKD. CDR3 loop: CATSEAGGRYNEQFF. The CDR3 bases are TGTGCCACCAGTGAGGCGGGGGGGCGGTACAATGAGCAGTTCTTC.

The table lists this clone with a count of one. The chain links TRBV11-2 to TRBJ1-4; perhaps TRBD1 as D (5 bases). CDR3 length: 13 residues. V lost 9 bases, J lost 8 bases, and 16 bases lay in between. Germline V lookup: CDR1 SGHAT, CDR2 FQNNGV. The CDR3 is CASTWGVAEKLFF. CDR3 DNA sequence: TGTGCCAGTACGTGGGGGGTGGCGGAAAAACTGTTTTTT. The full variable domain, with the rest looked up from reference TRBV11-2 and TRBJ1-4, is EAGVAQSPRYKIIEKRQSVAFWCNPISGHATLYWYQQILGQGPKLLIQFQNNGVVDDSQLPKDRFSAERLKGVDSTLKIQPAKLEDSAVYLCASTWGVAEKLFFGSGTQLSVL.

The chain joins TRBV11-3 to TRBJ1-5; weak D call: TRBD1 (6 bases). V lost 0 bases to trimming and J lost 6 bases, with 24 bases between them. From germline, CDR1 is SGHNT and CDR2 YENEEA. The CDR3 sequence is 19 residues long. The DNA of the CDR3 is TGTGCCAGCAGCTTAGAATCAGGTACCGTTGGGGGCGAGATTCAGCCCCAGCATTTT. It yields the protein CASSLESGTVGGEIQPQHF.

This clone was counted between two and nine times. This chain joins TRBV28 and TRBJ2-7; D not resolved. The CDR3 has 15 amino acids. Looked up from germline, CDR1 is MDHEN and CDR2 is SYDVKM. V gave up 6 bases and J gave up 0 bases, with 15 bases separating them. The DNA for the CDR3 is TGTGCCAGCAGGACTGTGACTCGCCCCTCCTACGAGCAGTACTTC. Protein product: CASRTVTRPSYEQYF.

This chain connects TRBV20-1 to TRBJ2-3, with 8 bases identical to TRBD2. The V gene's germline CDR1 is DFQATT and CDR2 SNEGSKA (reference sequence). This CDR3 is 15 amino acids long. Trimming cost V 3 bases and J 1 base; bases outside gene matches: 6. The CDR3 sequence: CSASLSGGGTDTQYF. The CDR3 DNA reads as TGCAGTGCTAGTCTGTCCGGGGGGGGCACAGATACGCAGTATTTT.

J is TRBJ2-3 and V is TRBV5-1, with D hard to call. From germline, CDR1 is SGHRS and CDR2 YFSETQ. CDR3 size: 15 residues. Trimming removed 1 base from V and 2 bases from J, with 11 bases in between. This CDR3 reads CASSLSITLTDTQYF. CDR3 nucleotide sequence: TGCGCCAGCAGCTTGTCGATTACTCTCACAGATACGCAGTATTTT.